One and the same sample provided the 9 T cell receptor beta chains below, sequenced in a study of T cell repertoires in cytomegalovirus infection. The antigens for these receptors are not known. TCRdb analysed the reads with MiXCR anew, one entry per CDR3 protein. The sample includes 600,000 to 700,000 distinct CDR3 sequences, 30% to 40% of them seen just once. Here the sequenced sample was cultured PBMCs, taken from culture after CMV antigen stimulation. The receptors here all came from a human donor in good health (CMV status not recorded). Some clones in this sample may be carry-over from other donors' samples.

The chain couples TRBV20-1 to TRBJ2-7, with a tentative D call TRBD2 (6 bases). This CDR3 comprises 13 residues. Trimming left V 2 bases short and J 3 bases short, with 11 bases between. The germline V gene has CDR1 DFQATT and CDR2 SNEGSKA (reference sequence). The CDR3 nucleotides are TGCAGTGCTAGACGGGAGAATGTCTACGAGCAGTACTTC. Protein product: CSARRENVYEQYF.

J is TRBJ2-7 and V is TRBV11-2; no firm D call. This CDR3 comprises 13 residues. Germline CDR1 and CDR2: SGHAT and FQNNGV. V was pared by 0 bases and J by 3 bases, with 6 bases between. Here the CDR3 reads CASSLEVHYEQYF. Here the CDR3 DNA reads TGTGCCAGCAGCTTAGAGGTTCACTACGAGCAGTACTTC.

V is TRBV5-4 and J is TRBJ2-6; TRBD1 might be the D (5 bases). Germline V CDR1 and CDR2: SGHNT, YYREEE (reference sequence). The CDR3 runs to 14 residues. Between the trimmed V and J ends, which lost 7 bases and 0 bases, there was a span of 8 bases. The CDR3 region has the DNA TGTGCCAGCGGTGACAGCTCTGGGGCCAACGTCCTGACTTTC. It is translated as CASGDSSGANVLTF.

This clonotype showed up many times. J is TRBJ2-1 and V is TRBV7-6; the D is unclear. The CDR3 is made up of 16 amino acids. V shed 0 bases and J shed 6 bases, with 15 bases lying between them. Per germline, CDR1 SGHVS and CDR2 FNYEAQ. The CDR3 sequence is CASSLAIGPQSNEQFF. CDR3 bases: TGTGCCAGCAGCTTAGCCATTGGCCCGCAGTCCAATGAGCAGTTCTTC.

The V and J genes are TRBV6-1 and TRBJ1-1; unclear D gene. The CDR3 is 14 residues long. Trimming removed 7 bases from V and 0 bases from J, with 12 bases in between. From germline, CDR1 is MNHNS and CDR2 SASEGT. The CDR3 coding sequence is TGTGCCAGCACCCGGAGCTTTATGAACACTGAAGCTTTCTTT. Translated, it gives CASTRSFMNTEAFF.

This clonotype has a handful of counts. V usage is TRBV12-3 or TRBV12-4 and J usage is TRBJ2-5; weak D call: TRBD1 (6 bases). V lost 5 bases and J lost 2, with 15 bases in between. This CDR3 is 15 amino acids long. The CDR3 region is CASSPRGEGQETQYF. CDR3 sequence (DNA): TGTGCCAGCAGTCCCAGGGGTGAAGGGCAAGAGACCCAGTACTTC.

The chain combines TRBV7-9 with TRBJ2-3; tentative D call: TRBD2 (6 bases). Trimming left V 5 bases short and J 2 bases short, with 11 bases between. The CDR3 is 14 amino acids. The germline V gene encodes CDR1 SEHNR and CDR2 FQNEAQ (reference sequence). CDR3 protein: CASSRGLYTDTQYF. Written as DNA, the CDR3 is TGTGCCAGCAGCCGGGGACTCTACACAGATACGCAGTATTTT. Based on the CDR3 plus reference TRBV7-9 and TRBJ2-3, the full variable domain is DTGVSQNPRHKITKRGQNVTFRCDPISEHNRLYWYRQTLGQGPEFLTYFQNEAQLEKSRLLSDRFSAERPKGSFSTLEIQRTEQGDSAMYLCASSRGLYTDTQYFGPGTRLTVL.

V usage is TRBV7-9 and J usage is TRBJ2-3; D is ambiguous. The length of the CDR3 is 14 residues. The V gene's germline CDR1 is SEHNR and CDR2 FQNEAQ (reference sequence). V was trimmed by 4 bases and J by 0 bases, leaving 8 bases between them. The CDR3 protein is CASSSTDSTDTQYF. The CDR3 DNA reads TGTGCCAGCAGCTCGACTGATAGCACAGATACGCAGTATTTT.

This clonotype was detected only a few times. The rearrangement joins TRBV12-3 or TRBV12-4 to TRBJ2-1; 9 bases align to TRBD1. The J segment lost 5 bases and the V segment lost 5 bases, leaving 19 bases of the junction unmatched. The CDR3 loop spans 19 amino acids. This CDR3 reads CASSPGPGQGWGGHNEQFF. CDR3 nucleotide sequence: TGTGCCAGCAGTCCGGGACCGGGACAGGGATGGGGGGGCCACAATGAGCAGTTCTTC.